This T cell receptor (beta chain) was recovered during a study of PD-L1 blockade in urothelial cancer. The overall study: Earlier, patients had received 0 to 3 chemotherapy regimens. Blood underwent analysis 3 weeks (second dose) and 6 weeks after treatment began. Whole-study results and caveats: Tumor-linked clones in blood grew more by 3 weeks in durable-benefit patients.

Per germline, CDR1 MNHEY and CDR2 SMNVEV (reference sequence). CDR3 length: 13 residues. V gave up 6 bases and J gave up 7 bases; unmatched junction bases: 8. Each PCR had synthetic TCR analog templates added to it as a spike-in. Clones were read by immunoSEQ multiplex PCR, and TCRdb kept only the in-frame ones, dropping some. Of under 55,000 clones listed, around 82% are singletons. A word on this clone: As yet, its antigen is unknown.

As for time point: peripheral blood 6 weeks after treatment start. Material: PBMCs, obtained around atezolizumab (anti-PD-L1) treatment. The genes are TRBV27 and TRBJ2-5, with 7 nucleotides matching TRBD1. The sequence was obtained from a man in his sixties with urothelial cancer. Here the CDR3 DNA reads TGTGCCAGCAGGCAGACAGGGACGGGGACCCAGTACTTC. Its protein is CASRQTGTGTQYF.